These 27 T cell receptor beta chains originate from one sample sequenced in a study of T-cell memory formation after mild COVID-19. MiXCR, run by TCRdb on the 5' RACE reads, gives a single entry per CDR3 protein. The sample carries 250,000 to 300,000 distinct CDR3 sequences, over 7% recorded once. Sequenced material: PBMCs or a T cell subset sorted from them (not recorded which). The receptor set was obtained from a man in his late teens or twenties who had mild COVID-19 (a few samples of this study predate the infection). Cell type and time point are not known.

This clonotype came up a few times. The chain is built from TRBV6-5 and TRBJ1-3; D unresolved. This CDR3 is 13 amino acids long. V was pared by 11 bases and J by 0 bases, with 11 bases between. The germline V gene encodes CDR1 MNHEY and CDR2 SVGAGI. This CDR3 is CAVGSLSGNTIYF. The CDR3, as DNA: TGTGCCGTAGGGAGTCTCTCTGGAAACACCATATATTTT.

The V and J genes are TRBV7-3 and TRBJ1-1; TRBD1 agrees at 7 bases. In germline, CDR1 is SGHTA, CDR2 FQGTGA. V was pared by 5 bases and J by 5 bases, with 11 bases of the junction left unmatched. The CDR3 contains 15 residues. CDR3 nucleotide sequence: TGTGCCAGCAGCCCCCCCGGGACAGCTAAAACTGAAGCTTTCTTT. It specifies CASSPPGTAKTEAFF.

The sample holds a few counts of this clonotype. This chain uses TRBV10-3 with TRBJ2-1, with 12 bases fitting TRBD2. V lost 10 bases to trimming and J lost 3 bases; unmatched junction nucleotides: 7. Per germline, CDR1 ENHRY and CDR2 SYGVKD. CDR3 size: 15 residues. The CDR3 is CASSTSGGIYNEQFF. For the CDR3, the DNA is TGTGCCAGTTCGACTAGCGGGGGAATCTACAATGAGCAGTTCTTC.

This clonotype was seen many times. The V and J genes are TRBV6-5 and TRBJ2-3, with D unclear. Germline assignment: CDR1 MNHEY and CDR2 SVGAGI. Trimming pared 5 bases from V and 8 bases from J, leaving 14 bases between. This CDR3 has 13 amino acids. The CDR3 nucleotides are TGTGCCAGCAGTAATCCACGGTGGAGTACGCAGTATTTT. This sequence encodes CASSNPRWSTQYF.

This clonotype came up a few times. V is TRBV4-1 and J is TRBJ2-5; 16 positions match TRBD2. Per germline, CDR1 MGHRA and CDR2 YSYEKL. V dropped 4 bases and J dropped 3; count of bases not matched to a gene: 5. This CDR3 has 17 residues. In nucleotides, the CDR3 is TGCGCCAGCAGCCTGGGACTAGCGGGGGGGCCAAAAGAGACCCAGTACTTC. It codes for CASSLGLAGGPKETQYF.

In this sample, this clonotype turned up many times. The V call is TRBV7-2, the J call TRBJ1-2; 10 nucleotides agree with TRBD1. The germline V gene has CDR1 SGHTA and CDR2 FQGNSA. The CDR3 is 13 amino acids. With 5 bases clipped from V and 8 bases from J, the junction kept 5 bases outside the gene matches. For the CDR3, the DNA is TGTGCCAGCAGCCCGGGACAGGGGCGGGGCTACACCTTC. Its translation is CASSPGQGRGYTF.

A few counts support this clonotype. This chain connects TRBV4-3 to TRBJ2-5; no clear D gene. Trimming left V 3 bases short and J 10 bases short, with 18 bases between. From germline, CDR1 is LGHNA and CDR2 YSLEER. The CDR3 length is 14 residues. DNA for the CDR3: TGCGCCAGCAGCCACTCCGGGTCGCCCTTGGACCAGTACTTC. This encodes CASSHSGSPLDQYF.

This clonotype has just a few counts. The CDR3 sequence: CASSEVWALGYTF. The CDR3 nucleotides are TGTGCCAGCAGTGAAGTTTGGGCCCTTGGCTACACCTTC. The chain recombines TRBV25-1 with TRBJ1-2; D unclear. The CDR3 runs to 13 residues. Germline loops: CDR1 MGHDK, CDR2 SYGVNS. Trimming shortened V by 2 bases and J by 7 bases, and 11 bases separated the two germline ends.

V usage is TRBV5-1 and J usage is TRBJ1-5, with a possible D match to TRBD1 (5 bases). The CDR3 is 15 residues long. CDR1 SGHRS and CDR2 YFSETQ come from the germline V gene. Trimming cost V 0 bases and J 9 bases, with 16 bases left between them. The CDR3 nucleotides are TGCGCCAGCAGCTTGGAGGGCGGGACTACTGGGCCCCAGCATTTT. Protein sequence: CASSLEGGTTGPQHF.

This clonotype showed up just a few times. This chain connects TRBV6-2 or TRBV6-3 to TRBJ2-1; 8 positions agree with TRBD1. CDR1 and CDR2 (germline): MNHEY, SVGEGT. The CDR3 is 15 amino acids. Trimming took 5 bases from V and 5 from J; bases not matched to a gene: 8. CDR3 in amino acids: CASSRQGPPNNEQFF. CDR3 coding DNA: TGTGCCAGCAGTCGACAGGGGCCGCCTAACAATGAGCAGTTCTTC.

This clonotype showed up just a few times. The chain is built from TRBV6-5 and TRBJ2-7; 9 bases match TRBD2. The CDR3 contains 15 residues. In germline, CDR1 is MNHEY, CDR2 SVGAGI. The ends lost 2 bases at V and 5 bases at J; junction bases unmatched: 7. This chain's CDR3 is CASSYVGGGANEQYF. DNA for the CDR3: TGTGCCAGCAGTTACGTGGGCGGGGGGGCCAACGAGCAGTACTTC.

This clonotype has a count of ten or more. J is TRBJ1-6 and V is TRBV6-5; 7 positions agree with TRBD1. The V gene's germline CDR1 is MNHEY and CDR2 SVGAGI. This CDR3 region has 16 residues. V dropped 0 bases and J dropped 3; count of bases not matched to a gene: 2. CDR3 nucleotide sequence: TGTGCCAGCAGTTACTCGGGACAGCTCTATAATTCACCCCTCCACTTT. Translated: CASSYSGQLYNSPLHF.

The sample holds a few counts of this clonotype. The V gene is TRBV7-2, the J gene TRBJ2-1, with 7 bases matching TRBD2. CDR3 length: 16 residues. Trimming took 1 base from V and 1 from J; bases not matched to a gene: 4. CDR1 and CDR2 (germline): SGHTA, FQGNSA. The CDR3 sequence: CASSLDLAVSYNEQFF. In DNA, the CDR3 is TGTGCCAGCAGCTTAGATCTAGCGGTTTCCTACAATGAGCAGTTCTTC.

The J gene is TRBJ2-2, the V gene TRBV6-2 or TRBV6-3, with TRBD1 matching over 9 bases. Germline V gene sequence: CDR1 MNHEY, CDR2 SVGEGT. CDR3 size: 16 residues. Trimming cost V 8 bases and J 4 bases; bases outside gene matches: 11. This chain's CDR3 is CASGDRENSGTGELFF. CDR3 in DNA: TGTGCCAGCGGGGACAGGGAGAATTCGGGCACCGGGGAGCTGTTTTTT.

V usage is TRBV20-1 and J usage is TRBJ2-3; D is tentatively TRBD1 or TRBD2 (5 bases each). This CDR3 has 13 residues. Germline CDR1 is DFQATT and CDR2 is SNEGSKA (reference sequence). V lost 3 bases and J lost 4, with 11 bases in between. CDR3 residues: CSASSGSSDTQYF. CDR3 bases: TGCAGTGCTAGCTCAGGGAGCTCAGATACGCAGTATTTT.

This rearrangement joins TRBV27 to TRBJ1-1; TRBD1 is a possible D gene (5 bases). The CDR3 consists of 13 residues. Germline CDR1 reads MNHEY; CDR2 reads SMNVEV (reference sequence). V lost 6 bases, J lost 5 bases, and 13 bases lay in between. The chain's CDR3 is CASRLRGGTEAFF. CDR3 coding DNA: TGTGCCAGCAGACTTCGGGGGGGGACTGAAGCTTTCTTT.

This clonotype showed up just a few times. V and J are TRBV5-1 and TRBJ2-5, with 8 positions matching TRBD1. Germline CDR1 SGHRS, CDR2 YFSETQ. V lost 7 bases to trimming and J lost 9 bases; unmatched junction nucleotides: 14. This CDR3 is 14 amino acids long. The chain's CDR3 is CASAPTGAPEAQYF. CDR3 DNA sequence: TGCGCCAGCGCCCCGACAGGGGCCCCTGAGGCCCAGTACTTC.

The CDR3 loop reads CSASVFDRDTEAFF. The CDR3 DNA reads TGCAGTGCTAGTGTCTTCGACAGGGATACTGAAGCTTTCTTT. The chain has TRBV20-1 and TRBJ1-1; 7 bases match TRBD1. This CDR3 has 14 amino acids. J lost 5 bases, V lost 3 bases, and 9 bases had no gene match. Germline CDR1 and CDR2: DFQATT and SNEGSKA (reference sequence).

The rearrangement uses TRBV7-9 and TRBJ1-1; D is ambiguous. Germline V lookup: CDR1 SEHNR, CDR2 FQNEAQ (reference sequence). The V end was cut by 3 bases, the J end by 7 bases, with 9 bases between. This CDR3 is built from 12 residues. CDR3: CASSFPADEAFF. The DNA of the CDR3 is TGTGCCAGCAGCTTTCCCGCCGATGAAGCTTTCTTT.

The sample holds a few counts of this clonotype. This rearrangement joins TRBV19 to TRBJ2-7; D may be TRBD2 (6 bases). Germline loops: CDR1 LNHDA, CDR2 SQIVND (reference sequence). The CDR3 has 14 residues. With 3 bases removed from V and 2 bases from J, the gap between germline ends came to 11 bases. The DNA of the CDR3 is TGTGCCAGTAGTATTAACCCGGGGGCCTACGAGCAGTACTTC. It encodes CASSINPGAYEQYF.

This chain uses TRBV7-2 with TRBJ2-3; D not certain. V lost 3 bases to trimming and J lost 4 bases, with 8 bases between them. There are 13 residues in the CDR3. The germline CDR1 and CDR2 sequences are SGHTA and FQGNSA. The CDR3 sequence: CASSFSKADTQYF. CDR3 nucleotide sequence: TGTGCCAGCAGCTTTAGCAAGGCAGATACGCAGTATTTT.

This clonotype has ten or more counts. This chain uses TRBV7-2 with TRBJ1-2; D remains unclear. V was trimmed by 4 bases and J by 4 bases, leaving 16 bases between them. This CDR3 is 15 amino acids long. Germline V gene data show CDR1 as SGHTA and CDR2 as FQGNSA. CDR3 in amino acids: CASSSFVTGPYGYTF. The DNA of the CDR3 is TGTGCCAGCAGCTCCTTCGTTACCGGCCCCTATGGCTACACCTTC. Supplemented by reference TRBV7-2 and TRBJ1-2, the full variable domain reads GAGVSQSPSNKVTEKGKDVELRCDPISGHTALYWYRQSLGQGLEFLIYFQGNSAPDKSGLPSDRFSAERTGGSVSTLTIQRTQQEDSAVYLCASSSFVTGPYGYTFGSGTRLTVV.

The chain employs TRBV5-5 and TRBJ1-1; D might be TRBD1 (5 bases). From germline, CDR1 is SGHKS and CDR2 YYEKEE (reference sequence). This CDR3 is 13 amino acids long. Trimming shortened V by 5 bases and J by 4 bases, and 12 bases separated the two germline ends. In DNA form, the CDR3 reads TGTGCCAGCAGTGGGCGGGGCCTCACTGAAGCTTTCTTT. Translated, it gives CASSGRGLTEAFF.

The rearrangement joins TRBV27 to TRBJ2-3, with D tentatively TRBD1 (6 bases). Germline-derived CDR1 and CDR2 are MNHEY and SMNVEV (reference sequence). Trimming pared 0 bases from V and 2 bases from J, leaving 9 bases between. The length of the CDR3 is 15 residues. This CDR3 is CASSLSVGATDTQYF. The CDR3 nucleotides are TGTGCCAGCAGTTTATCGGTGGGGGCCACAGATACGCAGTATTTT.

V is TRBV20-1 and J is TRBJ2-3; D gene uncertain. Per germline, CDR1 DFQATT and CDR2 SNEGSKA (reference sequence). The CDR3 covers 15 residues. The V and J ends lost 4 bases and 3 bases respectively, with 17 bases between them. CDR3 region: CSAIRVRRKTDTQYF. CDR3 nucleotide sequence: TGCAGTGCTATCCGAGTGCGCAGGAAGACAGATACGCAGTATTTT.

This chain joins TRBV7-7 and TRBJ2-2, with 7 bases matching TRBD1. Trimming cost V 3 bases and J 7 bases; bases outside gene matches: 8. Germline CDR1 is SSHAT and CDR2 is FNYEAQ (reference sequence). CDR3 length: 15 amino acids. CDR3 sequence reads: CASSFGTGENGELFF. The CDR3 region has the DNA TGTGCCAGCAGCTTCGGTACAGGGGAGAACGGGGAGCTGTTTTTT.

This chain links TRBV12-3 or TRBV12-4 with TRBJ1-1; D gene uncertain. Trimming cost V 2 bases and J 6 bases, with 7 bases left between them. The CDR3 spans 12 residues. CDR3 residues: CASSLSPAEAFF. CDR3 nucleotides: TGTGCCAGCAGTTTATCTCCGGCTGAAGCTTTCTTT.